This TCR beta chain was observed in a study of blood T cell repertoires in COVID-19. About the research overall: Samples taken during acute and convalescent COVID-19 were collected in the United States, Italy and Spain. From T cells, B-cell-depleted T cells, or PBMCs came the material, which was cDNA or gDNA.

The V segment lost 3 bases and the J segment 2 bases; nucleotides outside the gene matches: 3. Germline assignment: CDR1 SEHNR and CDR2 FQNEAQ (reference sequence). The CDR3 covers 15 residues. Original methodology: The assay estimated nucleated cells by amplifying reference gene primers. Assay: immunoSEQ multiplex PCR; the TCRdb copy retains only in-frame clones and omits some. The V and J calls and clone size are taken from that table; D and trimming were inferred from the DNA. The sample shows around 160,000 clones, more than 80% of them seen only once. The J gene is TRBJ1-4, the V gene TRBV7-9; 7 bases are shared with TRBD1. Sequencing input: peripheral blood. The sequence was obtained from a human donor in a cohort sampled during active COVID-19. The CDR3 protein is CASSLEQGTNEKLFF. DNA of the CDR3: TGTGCCAGCAGCTTGGAACAGGGGACTAATGAAAAACTGTTTTTT. Together with reference TRBV7-9 and TRBJ1-4, the CDR3 gives the full variable domain: DTGVSQNPRHKITKRGQNVTFRCDPISEHNRLYWYRQTLGQGPEFLTYFQNEAQLEKSRLLSDRFSAERPKGSFSTLEIQRTEQGDSAMYLCASSLEQGTNEKLFFGSGTQLSVL.